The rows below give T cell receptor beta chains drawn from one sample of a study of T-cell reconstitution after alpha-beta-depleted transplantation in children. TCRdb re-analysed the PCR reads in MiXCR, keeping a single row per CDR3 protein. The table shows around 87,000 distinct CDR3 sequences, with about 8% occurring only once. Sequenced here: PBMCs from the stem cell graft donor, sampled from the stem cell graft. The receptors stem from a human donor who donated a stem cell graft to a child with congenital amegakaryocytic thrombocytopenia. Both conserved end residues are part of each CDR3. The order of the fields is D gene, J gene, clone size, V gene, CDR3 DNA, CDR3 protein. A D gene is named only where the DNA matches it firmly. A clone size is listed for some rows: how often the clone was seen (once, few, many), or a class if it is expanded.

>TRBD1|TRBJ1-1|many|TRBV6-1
TGTGCCAGCAGTGATTATCAGACAGGGGGTGAAGCTTTCTTT
CASSDYQTGGEAFF
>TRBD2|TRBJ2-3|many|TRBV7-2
TGTGCCAGCAGCGCGCGACCGGGACTAGCGGGAGCAGATACGCAGTATTTT
CASSARPGLAGADTQYF
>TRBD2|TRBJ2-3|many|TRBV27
TGTGCCAGCAGTTTAAGGCCTAGCGGGGGCACAGATACGCAGTATTTT
CASSLRPSGGTDTQYF
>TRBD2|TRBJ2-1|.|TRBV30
TGTGCCTGGAGTGTTTTAGCGGGAGCTTTCAATGAGCAGTTCTTC
CAWSVLAGAFNEQFF
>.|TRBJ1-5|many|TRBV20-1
TGCAGTGCTAGATTTCTGGGGGGACATCAGGTGCAGCCCCAGCATTTT
CSARFLGGHQVQPQHF
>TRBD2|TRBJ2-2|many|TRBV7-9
TGTGCCAGCACGGCTAGCGGTGCGAACACCGGGGAGCTGTTTTTT
CASTASGANTGELFF
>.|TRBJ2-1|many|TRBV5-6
TGTGCCAGCAGCTTGGGCAGGGGCGATGAGCAGTTCTTC
CASSLGRGDEQFF
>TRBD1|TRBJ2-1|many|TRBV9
TGTGCCAGCAGCCTTAGGGGGCGCGGGTACAATGAGCAGTTCTTC
CASSLRGRGYNEQFF
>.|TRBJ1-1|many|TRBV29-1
TGCAGCGCCAGCTCGAACACTGAAGCTTTCTTT
CSASSNTEAFF
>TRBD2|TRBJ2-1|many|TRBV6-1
TGTGCCAGCAGAAAAGCGGGGGGGTACAATGAGCAGTTCTTC
CASRKAGGYNEQFF
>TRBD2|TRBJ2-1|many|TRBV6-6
TGTGCCAGCAGTACTAGCGGTTACAATGAGCAGTTCTTC
CASSTSGYNEQFF
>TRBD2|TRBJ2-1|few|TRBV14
TGTGCCAGCAGCCAGACTAGCGGTCAGAGCTCCTACAATGAGCAGTTCTTC
CASSQTSGQSSYNEQFF
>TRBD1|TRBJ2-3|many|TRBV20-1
TGCAGTGCTACCCCACACAGGGGCCCTCGGGATACGCAGTATTTT
CSATPHRGPRDTQYF
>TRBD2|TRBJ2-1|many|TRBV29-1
TGCAGCGGCTGGCTAGCGGGTGAAACCTACAATGAGCAGTTCTTC
CSGWLAGETYNEQFF
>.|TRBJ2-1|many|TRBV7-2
TGTGCCAGCAGCCAGTGGACTAAGTCTGGGGAGCAGTTCTTC
CASSQWTKSGEQFF
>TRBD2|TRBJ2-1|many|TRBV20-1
TGCAGTGCTTCTAGCGGGAGGTCTGGCTATGAGCAGTTCTTC
CSASSGRSGYEQFF
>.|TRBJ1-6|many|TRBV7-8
TGTGCCAGCAGCTCCACCCGGCTGGGGGACTCACCCCTCCACTTT
CASSSTRLGDSPLHF
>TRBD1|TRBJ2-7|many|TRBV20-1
TGCAGTGCTAGACCTTCACAGGGGCCCTACGAGCAGTACTTC
CSARPSQGPYEQYF
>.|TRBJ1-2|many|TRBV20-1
TGCAGTGCTACTCGGCGGGGGAATTTGGGCTACACCTTC
CSATRRGNLGYTF
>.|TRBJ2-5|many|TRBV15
TGTGCCACCAGCTTAGGAGGGGACGGACAAGAGACCCAGTACTTC
CATSLGGDGQETQYF
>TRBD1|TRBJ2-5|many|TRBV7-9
TGTGCCAGCAGCCCTGACAGGGGACCGTACCAAGAGACCCAGTACTTC
CASSPDRGPYQETQYF
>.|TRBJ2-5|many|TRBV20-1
TGCAGTGCCTGGACAGCGGAAGAGACCCAGTACTTC
CSAWTAEETQYF
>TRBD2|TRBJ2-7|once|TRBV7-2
TGTGCCAGCAGCTTGGTCGGGGGGATCGAGGCCGAGCAGTACTTC
CASSLVGGIEAEQYF